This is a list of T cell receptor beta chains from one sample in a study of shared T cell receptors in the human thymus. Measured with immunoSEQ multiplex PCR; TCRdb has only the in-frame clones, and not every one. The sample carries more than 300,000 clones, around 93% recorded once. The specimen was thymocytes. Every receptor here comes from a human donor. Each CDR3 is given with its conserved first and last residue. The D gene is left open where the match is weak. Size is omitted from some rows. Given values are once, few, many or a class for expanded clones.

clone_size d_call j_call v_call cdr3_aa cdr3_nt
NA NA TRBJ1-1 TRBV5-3 CARSPGFQQTEAFF TGTGCCAGAAGCCCCGGGTTCCAACAGACTGAAGCTTTCTTT
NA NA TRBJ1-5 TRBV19 CASEPGQNSNQPQHF TGTGCCAGCGAGCCCGGGCAAAATAGCAATCAGCCCCAGCATTTT
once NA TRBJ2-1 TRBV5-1 CASSLEGSSYNEQFF TGCGCCAGCAGCTTGGAGGGCAGCTCCTACAATGAGCAGTTCTTC
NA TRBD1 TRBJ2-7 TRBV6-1 CASSEWRVGTGAYEQYF TGTGCCAGCAGTGAGTGGCGAGTTGGGACAGGAGCCTACGAGCAGTACTTC
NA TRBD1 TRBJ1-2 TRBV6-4 CASSERGGQGELDGYTF TGTGCCAGCAGTGAAAGGGGTGGACAGGGGGAACTAGATGGCTACACCTTC
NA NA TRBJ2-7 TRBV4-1 CASSQDGALGYEQYF TGCGCCAGCAGCCAAGACGGGGCTCTAGGTTACGAGCAGTACTTC
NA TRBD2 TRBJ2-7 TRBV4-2 CASSQDSGRMYEQYF TGTGCCAGCAGCCAAGATAGCGGGAGGATGTACGAGCAGTACTTC
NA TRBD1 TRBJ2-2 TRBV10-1 CASSESGTGVSGELFF TGCGCCAGCAGTGAGTCGGGGACAGGGGTTTCCGGGGAGCTGTTTTTT
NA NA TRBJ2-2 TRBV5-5 CASTLPTTDNTGELFF TGTGCCAGCACGCTCCCCACGACAGATAACACCGGGGAGCTGTTTTTT
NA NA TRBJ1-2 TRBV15 CATSRAGQNYGYTF TGTGCCACCAGCAGAGCCGGACAGAACTATGGCTACACCTTC
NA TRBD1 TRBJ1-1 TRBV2 CASRGAGGTEAFF TGTGCCAGCAGGGGGGCAGGGGGTACTGAAGCTTTCTTT
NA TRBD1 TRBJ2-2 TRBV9 CASSNRTGSPGELFF TGTGCCAGCAGCAACCGGACAGGGTCTCCCGGGGAGCTGTTTTTT
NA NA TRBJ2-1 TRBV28 CASSLSPEQEGLSGQFF TGTGCCAGCAGTTTATCCCCCGAACAGGAGGGGCTTTCTGGGCAGTTCTTC
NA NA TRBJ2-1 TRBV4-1 CASSHSLASEQFF TGCGCCAGCAGCCACAGTCTAGCTAGTGAGCAGTTCTTC
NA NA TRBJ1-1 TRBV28 CASSLCRENTEAFF TGTGCCAGCAGTTTATGTAGGGAGAACACTGAAGCTTTCTTT
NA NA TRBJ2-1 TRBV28 CASSPPRRAAVSYNEQFF TGTGCCAGCAGTCCCCCTCGGAGGGCGGCAGTCTCCTACAATGAGCAGTTCTTC
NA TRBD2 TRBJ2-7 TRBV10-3 CAISAPAGSYEQYF TGTGCCATCAGTGCCCCAGCGGGGTCCTACGAGCAGTACTTC
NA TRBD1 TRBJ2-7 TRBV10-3 CATGTVPLSYEQYF TGTGCCACGGGGACAGTTCCCCTCTCCTACGAGCAGTACTTC
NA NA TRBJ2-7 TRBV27 CASSSQGRGPYEQYF TGTGCCAGCAGTTCCCAGGGACGGGGACCCTACGAGCAGTACTTC
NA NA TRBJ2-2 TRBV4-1 CASRPRGTGELFF TGCGCCAGCAGGCCTAGGGGGACCGGGGAGCTGTTTTTT
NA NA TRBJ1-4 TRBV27 CASSLEGADEKLFF TGTGCCAGCAGTTTAGAAGGGGCAGATGAAAAACTGTTTTTT
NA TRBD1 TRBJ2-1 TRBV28 CASSSGQYPFF TGTGCCAGCAGTTCGGGACAGTATCCGTTCTTC
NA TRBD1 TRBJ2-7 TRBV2 CATKTGTGDFALTYEQYF TGTGCCACCAAGACCGGGACAGGGGATTTTGCCTTAACCTACGAGCAGTACTTC
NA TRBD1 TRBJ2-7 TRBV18 CASSRDRGAYF TGTGCCAGCTCGCGGGACAGGGGGGCGTACTTC
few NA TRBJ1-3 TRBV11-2 CASSGWDSCSGNTIYF TGTGCCAGCAGCGGCTGGGACTCTTGCTCTGGAAACACCATATATTTT
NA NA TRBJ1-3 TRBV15 CATSREPGTSSSGNTIYF TGTGCCACCAGCAGGGAGCCCGGGACCTCTAGCTCTGGAAACACCATATATTTT
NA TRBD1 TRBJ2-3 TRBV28 CASSQGVRDTQYF TGTGCCAGCAGCCAGGGGGTAAGGGATACGCAGTATTTT
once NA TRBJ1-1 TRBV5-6 CASSAGGTEAFF TGTGCCAGCAGCGCGGGGGGTACTGAAGCTTTCTTT
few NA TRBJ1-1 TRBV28 CASIGAFF TGTGCCAGCATCGGAGCTTTCTTT
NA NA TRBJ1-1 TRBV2 CASSEEATEAFF TGTGCCAGCAGTGAAGAGGCCACTGAAGCTTTCTTT
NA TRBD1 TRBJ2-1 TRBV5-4 CASSRDRGGGNEQFF TGTGCCAGCAGCCGTGACAGGGGGGGAGGCAATGAGCAGTTCTTC
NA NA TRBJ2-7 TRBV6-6 CARYSYEQYF TGTGCCAGATATTCCTACGAGCAGTACTTC
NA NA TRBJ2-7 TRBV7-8 CASSPRGGAGPPREQYF TGTGCCAGCAGCCCTCGAGGGGGAGCGGGGCCCCCCCGGGAGCAGTACTTC
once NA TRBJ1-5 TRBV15 CATEGGGRGFNQPQHF TGTGCCACCGAGGGGGGCGGGAGGGGTTTCAATCAGCCCCAGCATTTT
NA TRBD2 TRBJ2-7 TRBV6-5 CASSHQREPQGQYF TGTGCCAGCAGTCATCAGCGGGAGCCCCAAGGGCAGTACTTC
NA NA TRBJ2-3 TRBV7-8 CASSLTGTSTDTQYF TGTGCCAGCAGCTTAACGGGTACTAGCACAGATACGCAGTATTTT
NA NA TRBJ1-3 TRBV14 CASSHIDRSYRNTIYF TGTGCCAGCAGCCATATCGACAGGAGCTACCGAAACACCATATATTTT
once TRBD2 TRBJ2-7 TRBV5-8 CASSLEGGRPAYEQYF TGTGCCAGCAGCTTGGAGGGCGGGAGGCCGGCCTACGAGCAGTACTTC
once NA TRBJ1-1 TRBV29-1 CSVEDLGHSNTEAFF TGCAGCGTTGAAGATCTCGGGCACTCGAACACTGAAGCTTTCTTT
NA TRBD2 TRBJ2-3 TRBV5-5 CASSSSSLAGGEDTQYF TGTGCCAGCAGCTCCTCATCACTAGCGGGAGGTGAGGATACGCAGTATTTT
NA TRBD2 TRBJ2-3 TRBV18 CASSHLYREGTDTQYF TGTGCCAGCTCACACCTCTATCGGGAGGGCACAGATACGCAGTATTTT
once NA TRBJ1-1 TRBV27 CASSYRGASTEAFF TGTGCCAGCAGCTATCGGGGGGCCAGCACTGAAGCTTTCTTT
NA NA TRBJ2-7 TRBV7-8 CASSQGAYRGYSYEQYF TGTGCCAGCAGCCAAGGGGCCTATCGGGGTTATTCCTACGAGCAGTACTTC
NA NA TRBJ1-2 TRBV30 CASTGTAANGYTF TGTGCCTCAACTGGGACGGCCGCCAATGGCTACACCTTC
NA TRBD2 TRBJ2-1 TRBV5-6 CASSLGSSGTSVDQFF TGTGCCAGCAGCTTGGGATCTAGCGGGACGTCCGTCGACCAGTTCTTC
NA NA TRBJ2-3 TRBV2 CASSTSRGTGTDTQYF TGTGCCAGCAGTACATCCAGGGGTACGGGCACAGATACGCAGTATTTT
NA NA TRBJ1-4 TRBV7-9 CASSEGGRDEKLFF TGTGCCAGCAGCGAGGGGGGGAGAGATGAAAAACTGTTTTTT
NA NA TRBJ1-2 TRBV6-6 CASTYGGQNYGYTF TGTGCCAGCACCTATGGAGGACAGAACTATGGCTACACCTTC
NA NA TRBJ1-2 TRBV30 CAWSPDSNYGYTF TGTGCCTGGAGTCCGGACAGCAACTATGGCTACACCTTC
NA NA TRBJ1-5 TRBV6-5 CASSYTARAGDQPQHF TGTGCCAGCAGTTACACCGCTAGGGCGGGAGATCAGCCCCAGCATTTT
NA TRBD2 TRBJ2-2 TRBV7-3 CASSHSHPTSGGNTGELFF TGTGCCAGCAGCCATTCCCACCCTACTAGCGGGGGGAACACCGGGGAGCTGTTTTTT
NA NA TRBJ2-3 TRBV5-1 CASSLEGGYTDTQYF TGCGCCAGCAGCTTGGAAGGGGGTTACACAGATACGCAGTATTTT
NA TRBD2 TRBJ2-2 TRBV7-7 CASGPSGRRDAGELFF TGTGCTAGTGGTCCTAGCGGGAGACGGGACGCCGGGGAGCTGTTTTTT